This T cell receptor (beta chain) is drawn from a study of blood T cell repertoires in COVID-19. Turning to the study itself: Samples of COVID-19 (acute and convalescent) were obtained from the United States, Italy and Spain. Sample material is recorded as cDNA or gDNA derived from T cells, B-cell-depleted T cells, or PBMCs.

Germline V gene sequence: CDR1 SGHKS, CDR2 YYEKEE (reference sequence). With 2 bases removed from V and 1 base from J, the gap between germline ends came to 6 bases. CDR3 length: 13 residues. In the study's own analysis: Amplification of reference gene primers provided the estimated nucleated cell counts. Clones were read by immunoSEQ multiplex PCR, and TCRdb kept only the in-frame ones, dropping some. That table supplies the V and J calls and clone size; D and trimming were determined from the DNA. Among 150,000 to 250,000 clones listed, around 75% were seen once. The sequencing sample was made of peripheral blood. This TCR was sampled from a woman between 40 and 55 years old with COVID-19, enrolled during active disease. V and J are TRBV5-5 and TRBJ1-1; D is unclear. The CDR3 DNA sequence: TGTGCCAGCAGCTTCCTTCGGAACACTGAAGCTTTCTTT. Amino acid sequence: CASSFLRNTEAFF.